Below, 23 T cell receptor beta chains from the same sample are listed, as sequenced in a study of blood T cell repertoires in COVID-19. TCRdb keeps only in-frame clones here, not all; method: immunoSEQ multiplex PCR. The table includes roughly 360,000 clones, 70% to 90% detected once. Sequenced sample: PBMCs or T cells enriched from blood (not recorded which). These receptors came from a woman between 25 and 40 years old with acute COVID-19.

This chain links TRBV4-1 with TRBJ2-1; 16 positions agree with TRBD2. CDR3 length: 17 residues. Trimming removed 0 bases from V and 7 bases from J; junction bases left unmatched: 3. Germline assignment: CDR1 MGHRA and CDR2 YSYEKL. The DNA for the CDR3 is TGCGCCAGCAGCCAAGAGAAGGGACTAGCGGGGGGGAATGAGCAGTTCTTC. Translation: CASSQEKGLAGGNEQFF.

This chain uses TRBV15 with TRBJ2-7, with TRBD1 identical over 9 bases. This CDR3 has 16 amino acids. The V and J ends lost 6 bases and 4 bases, in that order; junction bases with no gene match: 13. Per the germline V gene, CDR1 is LNHNV and CDR2 is YYDKDF (reference sequence). The CDR3 DNA reads TGTGCCACCAGTCCCGATCCGGGACAGGGAGTATACGAGCAGTACTTC. It yields the protein CATSPDPGQGVYEQYF.

The chain combines TRBV9 with TRBJ1-1; 9 positions match TRBD1. The CDR3 contains 15 residues. The V gene's germline CDR1 is SGDLS and CDR2 YYNGEE. For the CDR3, the DNA is TGTGGATCGAGCAGGACAGGGGAAGGGAACACTGAAGCTTTCTTT. This encodes CGSSRTGEGNTEAFF.

This chain links TRBV30 with TRBJ2-5; D is possibly TRBD1 (5 bases). Trimming cost V 4 bases and J 5 bases, with 11 bases left between them. CDR3 size: 12 residues. Germline values: CDR1 GTSNPN, CDR2 SVGIG (reference sequence). The chain's CDR3 is CAWKPQGETQYF. The CDR3 nucleotides are TGTGCCTGGAAGCCCCAGGGCGAGACCCAGTACTTC.

The genes are TRBV9 and TRBJ1-6, with TRBD1 matching 7 bases. The CDR3 covers 14 residues. The junction had 8 bases not matched to a gene; V was cut back by 4 bases and J by 10 bases. Germline CDR1 and CDR2: SGDLS and YYNGEE. This chain's CDR3 is CASSLGGGPSPLHF. The CDR3 DNA reads as TGTGCCAGCAGCCTAGGAGGGGGCCCGTCACCCCTCCACTTT.

The J gene is TRBJ2-3, the V gene TRBV27, with 7 bases matching TRBD2. Per the germline V gene, CDR1 is MNHEY and CDR2 is SMNVEV (reference sequence). The CDR3 has 16 residues. V was pared by 5 bases and J by 0 bases, with 8 bases of the junction left unmatched. The CDR3 region has the DNA TGTGCCAGCAGTCGATTAGCGGGCCTTAGCACAGATACGCAGTATTTT. Its protein is CASSRLAGLSTDTQYF.

This chain links TRBV6-5 with TRBJ2-3; D remains ambiguous. The CDR3 is made up of 11 amino acids. V lost 5 bases and J lost 5, with 5 bases in between. Germline loops: CDR1 MNHEY, CDR2 SVGAGI. In DNA form, the CDR3 reads TGTGCCAGCAGTATAGAAGATACGCAGTATTTT. It encodes CASSIEDTQYF.

The chain links TRBV4-1 to TRBJ2-1, with D unclear. The CDR3 length is 17 residues. The V end was cut by 0 bases, the J end by 4 bases, with 16 bases between. CDR1 is MGHRA, CDR2 YSYEKL, per germline. DNA for the CDR3: TGCGCCAGCAGCCAAGATGAACATACCGAATCGTACAATGAGCAGTTCTTC. Translated: CASSQDEHTESYNEQFF.

The chain joins TRBV18 to TRBJ1-1, with 9 positions matching TRBD1. CDR3 size: 19 residues. From germline, CDR1 is KGHSH and CDR2 LQKENI. Unmatched junction bases numbered 14, after V lost 2 bases and J lost 1 base. CDR3 amino acids: CASSPVSTGGVATNTEAFF. The CDR3 nucleotides read TGTGCCAGCTCACCAGTCTCGACAGGGGGGGTAGCTACGAACACTGAAGCTTTCTTT.

This rearrangement joins TRBV29-1 to TRBJ1-1, with D possibly matching TRBD1 (6 bases). V lost 5 bases, J lost 0 bases, and 16 bases lay in between. Germline V gene data show CDR1 as SQVTM and CDR2 as ANQGSEA. CDR3 size: 15 residues. CDR3 sequence reads: CSVRGGDSMNTEAFF. The DNA of the CDR3 is TGCAGCGTTCGAGGGGGAGACTCGATGAACACTGAAGCTTTCTTT.

The rearrangement joins TRBV2 to TRBJ1-4; D is perhaps TRBD1 (5 bases). This CDR3 is built from 14 residues. With 3 bases removed from V and 4 bases from J, the gap between germline ends came to 9 bases. Germline loops: CDR1 SNHLY, CDR2 FYNNEI. For the CDR3, the DNA is TGTGCCAGCAGTGACCGGCAGGGTAATGAAAAACTGTTTTTT. Translated, it gives CASSDRQGNEKLFF. The full variable domain, its missing parts supplied by reference TRBV2 and TRBJ1-4, is EPEVTQTPSHQVTQMGQEVILRCVPISNHLYFYWYRQILGQKVEFLVSFYNNEISEKSEIFDDQFSVERPDGSNFTLKIRSTKLEDSAMYFCASSDRQGNEKLFFGSGTQLSVL.

The gene calls are TRBV7-9 and TRBJ1-4; D remains ambiguous. Trimming stripped 1 base from V and 8 bases from J, with 14 bases between. The germline V gene encodes CDR1 SEHNR and CDR2 FQNEAQ (reference sequence). The CDR3 length is 15 residues. The CDR3 nucleotides are TGTGCCAGCAGCTTAGAGGTTAGCGGAAGGGAAAAACTGTTTTTT. It yields the protein CASSLEVSGREKLFF.

V usage is TRBV11-3 and J usage is TRBJ2-7, with D possibly matching TRBD1 (5 bases). The CDR3 covers 13 residues. V was trimmed by 5 bases and J by 7 bases, leaving 15 bases between them. Germline CDR1 is SGHNT and CDR2 is YENEEA. The CDR3 loop reads CASSGPQGSEQYF. The CDR3 DNA follows: TGTGCCAGCAGCGGACCCCAGGGTAGTGAGCAGTACTTC.

The chain employs TRBV7-3 and TRBJ2-2; D perhaps matches TRBD2 (6 bases). Per the germline V gene, CDR1 is SGHTA and CDR2 is FQGTGA. The CDR3 contains 14 residues. V gave up 1 base and J gave up 4 bases, with 7 bases separating them. The CDR3, as DNA: TGTGCCAGCAGCTTAAGCGGGGCCACCGGGGAGCTGTTTTTT. Protein product: CASSLSGATGELFF.

The chain is built from TRBV10-1 and TRBJ2-1; 9 bases fit TRBD2. V lost 3 bases and J lost 7; bases outside the gene matches: 7. This CDR3 has 15 residues. Germline V gene sequence: CDR1 WNHNN, CDR2 SYGVQD (reference sequence). The CDR3, as DNA: TGCGCCAGCAGTGACCCAGCGGGGGGAAGTAATGAGCAGTTCTTC. This codes for CASSDPAGGSNEQFF.

CDR3 sequence: CASSYYGTGLSGANVLTF. The CDR3 bases are TGCGCCAGCAGCTATTACGGGACAGGGCTCTCTGGGGCCAACGTCCTGACTTTC. The chain joins TRBV5-1 to TRBJ2-6; 9 bases map to TRBD1. Germline V gives CDR1 SGHRS, CDR2 YFSETQ. The junction had 7 bases not matched to a gene; V was cut back by 3 bases and J by 0 bases. CDR3 length equals 18 residues.

The CDR3 nucleotides are TGTGCCAGCAGCTCCCGGGATCCCATAAGGACTTCCGGGGAGCTGTTTTTT. As protein: CASSSRDPIRTSGELFF. The rearrangement links TRBV6-2 or TRBV6-3 to TRBJ2-2, with D possibly TRBD2 on 5 matching bases. The CDR3 contains 17 residues. V was clipped by 6 bases and J by 6 bases, with 23 bases between them. CDR1 and CDR2 (germline): MNHEY, SVGEGT.

V and J are TRBV27 and TRBJ2-7, with 9 nucleotides matching TRBD1. Germline loops: CDR1 MNHEY, CDR2 SMNVEV (reference sequence). The CDR3 contains 14 residues. The V segment lost 6 bases and the J segment 5 bases; nucleotides outside the gene matches: 8. CDR3 sequence: CASRTGGLSHEQYF. The CDR3 nucleotides read TGTGCCAGCAGGACAGGGGGTTTGTCTCACGAGCAGTACTTC.

This chain uses TRBV5-6 with TRBJ2-5, with D perhaps TRBD2 (6 bases). Germline V gene lookup returns CDR1 SGHDT and CDR2 YYEEEE. The length of the CDR3 is 14 residues. Trimming took off 3 bases at V and 4 bases at J, with 13 bases between the two ends. CDR3 sequence (DNA): TGTGCCAGCAGCTGGGATAAGGGAGGAGAGACCCAGTACTTC. This codes for CASSWDKGGETQYF.

The rearrangement links TRBV5-1 to TRBJ2-7, with 10 bases fitting TRBD1. Germline assignment: CDR1 SGHRS and CDR2 YFSETQ. J was trimmed by 1 base and V by 4 bases; bases with no gene match: 5. This CDR3 has 15 residues. The CDR3 sequence: CASSDGTGVSYEQYF. The CDR3 DNA is TGCGCCAGCAGCGATGGGACAGGGGTTTCCTACGAGCAGTACTTC.

Note on this clone: The same CDR3 is also encoded by other DNA sequences in this sample. The chain uses TRBV25-1 and TRBJ2-7, with D possibly TRBD2 on 6 matching bases. Trimming removed 5 bases at V and 2 bases at J, with 16 bases between. The germline V gene has CDR1 MGHDK and CDR2 SYGVNS. This CDR3 has 15 amino acids. The CDR3 sequence: CASSPTSGLTYEQYF. DNA of the CDR3: TGTGCCAGCAGTCCAACATCGGGACTCACCTACGAGCAGTACTTC.

For the CDR3, the DNA is TGTGCCAGCAGTGAGTGGGAGGGGGGGCCGCATTACGAGCAGTACTTC. Translating gives CASSEWEGGPHYEQYF. The chain is built from TRBV2 and TRBJ2-7; D is perhaps TRBD2 (7 bases). V dropped 3 bases and J dropped 4 bases, with 19 bases sitting between them. Germline loops: CDR1 SNHLY, CDR2 FYNNEI. There are 16 residues in the CDR3.

The V call is TRBV7-3, the J call TRBJ2-1, with a weak D call TRBD1 (6 bases). The ends were cut back, 5 bases at V and 4 bases at J, with 9 bases in the middle. Germline CDR1 reads SGHTA; CDR2 reads FQGTGA. This CDR3 is built from 13 residues. This CDR3 reads CASSPTGYNEQFF. In DNA, the CDR3 is TGTGCCAGCAGCCCCACAGGGTACAATGAGCAGTTCTTC. Based on the CDR3 plus reference TRBV7-3 and TRBJ2-1, the full variable domain is GAGVSQTPSNKVTEKGKYVELRCDPISGHTALYWYRQSLGQGPEFLIYFQGTGAADDSGLPNDRFFAVRPEGSVSTLKIQRTERGDSAVYLCASSPTGYNEQFFGPGTRLTVL.